The rows below give T cell receptor beta chains drawn from one sample of a study of response to subunit inactivated influenza vaccine. TCRdb passed the RT-PCR reads through MiXCR, listing each CDR3 protein once. Of about 800,000 distinct CDR3 sequences in the sample, around 20% are singletons; the top ten hold around 9.6%. Source: PBMCs from blood, taken 4 to 6 days after vaccination. Receptors were obtained from a man aged 45-60 years who received an inactivated influenza vaccine. CDR3s include the opening cysteine and the closing phenylalanine or tryptophan.

v_call cdr3_length cdr3_aa
TRBV28 14 CASSRGSQYNSKVF
TRBV4-3 15 CASSQRESGTDTQYF
TRBV7-6 15 CASSLNVAGANVLTF
TRBV20-1 14 CSAQLKGTGSEQYF
TRBV10-2 17 CASRAGQGTPYNSPLHF
TRBV12-3/TRBV12-4 16 CASSPSRGGEHYGYTF
TRBV7-2 14 CASSLAANSNEQFF
TRBV5-4 16 CASSFPPGTVGDTQYF
TRBV28 12 CASRTEYNEQFF
TRBV7-2 13 CASSDRAAQPQHF
TRBV7-6 18 CASSSMGQGKGNYNEQFF
TRBV5-1 15 CASSLEPSTNEKLFF
TRBV20-1 14 CSVPTSGAYNEQFF
TRBV3-1 15 CASSQVGRPYYGYTF
TRBV5-1 16 CASSLDGGGTYNEQFF
TRBV7-3 13 CASSRNRETEAFF
TRBV4-2 13 CASSQDLDTEAFF
TRBV29-1 15 CSVEDRGRGPTEAFF
TRBV20-1 14 CSATGLAGAYEQFF
TRBV28 15 CASSRPRQGKYEQYF
TRBV11-2 13 CASSFIRTDTQYF
TRBV7-8 15 CASIPSGGPQETQYF
TRBV20-1 14 CSARDARGFTEAFF
TRBV6-2/TRBV6-3 13 CASSYSRSSGYTF
TRBV12-3/TRBV12-4 13 CASRSGSGQPQHF
TRBV7-2 15 CASSFSGWGNTEAFF
TRBV5-1 16 CASSLVEARLEGGYTF
TRBV5-1 14 CASKGLAGSYEQYF
TRBV12-3/TRBV12-4 15 CASSHDRVGGETQYF
TRBV5-6 16 CASSYTGTGTNSPLHF
TRBV29-1 13 CSVGRGTGTEAFF
TRBV20-1 14 CSALRLAGPNEQFF
TRBV5-6 16 CASSYGQALSNQPQHF